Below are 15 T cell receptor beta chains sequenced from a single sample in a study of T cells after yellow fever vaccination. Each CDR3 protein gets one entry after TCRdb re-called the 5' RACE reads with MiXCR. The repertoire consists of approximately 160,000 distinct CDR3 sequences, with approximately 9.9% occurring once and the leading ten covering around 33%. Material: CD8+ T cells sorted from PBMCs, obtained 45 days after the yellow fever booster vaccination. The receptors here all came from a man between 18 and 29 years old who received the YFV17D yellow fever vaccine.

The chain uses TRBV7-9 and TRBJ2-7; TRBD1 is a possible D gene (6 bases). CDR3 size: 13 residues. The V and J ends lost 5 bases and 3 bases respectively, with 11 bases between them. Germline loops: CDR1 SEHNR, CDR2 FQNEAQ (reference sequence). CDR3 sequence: CASSTGQSYEQYF. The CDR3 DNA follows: TGTGCCAGCAGCACTGGACAGAGCTACGAGCAGTACTTC.

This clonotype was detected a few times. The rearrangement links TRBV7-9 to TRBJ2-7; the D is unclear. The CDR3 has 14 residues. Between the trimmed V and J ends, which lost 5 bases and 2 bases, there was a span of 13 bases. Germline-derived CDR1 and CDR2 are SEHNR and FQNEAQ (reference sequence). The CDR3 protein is CASSGPWSTYEQYF. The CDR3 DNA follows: TGTGCCAGCAGCGGGCCCTGGTCAACCTACGAGCAGTACTTC.

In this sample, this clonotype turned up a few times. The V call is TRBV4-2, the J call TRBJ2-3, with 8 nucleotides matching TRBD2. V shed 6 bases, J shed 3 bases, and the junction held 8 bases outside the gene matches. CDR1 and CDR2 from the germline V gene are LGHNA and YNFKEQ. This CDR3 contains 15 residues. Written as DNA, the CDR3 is TGTGCCAGCAGAAGGAGCGGGGGAGGTACAGATACGCAGTATTTT. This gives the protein CASRRSGGGTDTQYF.

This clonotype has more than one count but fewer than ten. The chain's CDR3 is CASSSRDSLSNEQFF. CDR3 nucleotide sequence: TGTGCCAGCAGCTCCCGGGACTCCCTTTCCAATGAGCAGTTCTTC. The chain links TRBV7-9 to TRBJ2-1; tentatively, D is TRBD2 (6 bases). CDR3 size: 15 residues. Trimming pared 4 bases from V and 6 bases from J, leaving 16 bases between. Looked up from germline, CDR1 is SEHNR and CDR2 is FQNEAQ (reference sequence).

CDR3 bases: TGTGCCAGCAGCTTCGGATATGTCGATGAGCAGTTCTTC. It is translated as CASSFGYVDEQFF. J is TRBJ2-1 and V is TRBV7-8; D gene uncertain. V was clipped by 3 bases and J by 8 bases, with 11 bases between them. The CDR3 has 13 residues. Germline V gives CDR1 SGHVS, CDR2 FQNEAQ.

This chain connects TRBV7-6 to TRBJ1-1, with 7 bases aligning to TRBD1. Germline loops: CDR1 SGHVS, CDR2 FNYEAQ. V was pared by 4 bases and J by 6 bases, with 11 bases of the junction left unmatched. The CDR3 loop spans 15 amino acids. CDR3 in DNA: TGTGCCAGCAGCTCGTCGACAGGGAATAACGCTGAAGCTTTCTTT. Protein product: CASSSSTGNNAEAFF. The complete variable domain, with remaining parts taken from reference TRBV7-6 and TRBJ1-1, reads GAGVSQSPRYKVTKRGQDVALRCDPISGHVSLYWYRQALGQGPEFLTYFNYEAQQDKSGLPNDRFSAERPEGSISTLTIQRTEQRDSAMYRCASSSSTGNNAEAFFGQGTRLTVV.

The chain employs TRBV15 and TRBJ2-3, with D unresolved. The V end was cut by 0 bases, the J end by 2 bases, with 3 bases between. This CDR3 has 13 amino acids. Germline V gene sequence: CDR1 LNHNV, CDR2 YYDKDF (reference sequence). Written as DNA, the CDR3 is TGTGCCACCAGCAGAGAGGACACAGATACGCAGTATTTT. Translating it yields CATSREDTDTQYF. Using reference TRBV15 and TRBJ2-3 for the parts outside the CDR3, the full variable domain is DAMVIQNPRYQVTQFGKPVTLSCSQTLNHNVMYWYQQKSSQAPKLLFHYYDKDFNNEADTPDNFQSRRPNTSFCFLDIRSPGLGDTAMYLCATSREDTDTQYFGPGTRLTVL.

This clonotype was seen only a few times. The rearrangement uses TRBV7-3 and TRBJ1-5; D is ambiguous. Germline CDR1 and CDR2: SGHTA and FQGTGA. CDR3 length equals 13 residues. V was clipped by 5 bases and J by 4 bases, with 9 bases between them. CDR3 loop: CASSILGNQPQHF. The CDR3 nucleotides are TGTGCCAGCAGCATCCTGGGGAATCAGCCCCAGCATTTT.

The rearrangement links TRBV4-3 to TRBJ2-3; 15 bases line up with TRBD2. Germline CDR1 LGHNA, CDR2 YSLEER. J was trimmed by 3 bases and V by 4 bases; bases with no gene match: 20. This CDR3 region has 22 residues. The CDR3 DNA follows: TGCGCCAGCAGCCCCGGACTAGCGGGGGGGCCGGAGAAGGTCCTTATAACAGATACGCAGTATTTT. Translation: CASSPGLAGGPEKVLITDTQYF.

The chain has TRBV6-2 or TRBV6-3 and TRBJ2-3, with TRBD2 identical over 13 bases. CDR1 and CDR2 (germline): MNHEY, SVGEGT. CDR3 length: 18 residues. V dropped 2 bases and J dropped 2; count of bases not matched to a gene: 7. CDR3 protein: CASSYGTSGDWNTDTQYF. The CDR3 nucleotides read TGTGCCAGCAGTTACGGGACTAGCGGGGATTGGAACACAGATACGCAGTATTTT.

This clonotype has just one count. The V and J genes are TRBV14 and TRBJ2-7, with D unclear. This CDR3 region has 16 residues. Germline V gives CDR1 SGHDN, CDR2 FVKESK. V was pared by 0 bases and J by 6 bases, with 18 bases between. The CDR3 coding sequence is TGTGCCAGCAGCCAAGAGGAGCCGGAAGGAAGGTGCGAGCAGTACGTC. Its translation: CASSQEEPEGRCEQYV.

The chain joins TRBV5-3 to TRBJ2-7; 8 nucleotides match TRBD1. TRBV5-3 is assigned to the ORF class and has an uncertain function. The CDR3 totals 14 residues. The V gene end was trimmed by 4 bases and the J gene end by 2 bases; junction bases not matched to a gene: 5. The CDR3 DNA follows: TGTGCCAGAAGCGTTTCGGACAGGGCCTACGAGCAGTACGTC. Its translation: CARSVSDRAYEQYV.

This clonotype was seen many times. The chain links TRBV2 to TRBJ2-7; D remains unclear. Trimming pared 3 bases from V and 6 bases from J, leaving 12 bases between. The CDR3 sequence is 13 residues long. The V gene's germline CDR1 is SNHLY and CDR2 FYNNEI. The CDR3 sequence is CASSEILNSEQYF. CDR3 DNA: TGTGCCAGCAGTGAGATCCTAAACAGCGAGCAGTACTTC.

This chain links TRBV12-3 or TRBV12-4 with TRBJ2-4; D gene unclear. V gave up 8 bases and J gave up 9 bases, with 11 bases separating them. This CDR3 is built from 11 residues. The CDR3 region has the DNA TGTGCCAGCCTTCTCGCCGGCATTCAGTACTTC. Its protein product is CASLLAGIQYF.

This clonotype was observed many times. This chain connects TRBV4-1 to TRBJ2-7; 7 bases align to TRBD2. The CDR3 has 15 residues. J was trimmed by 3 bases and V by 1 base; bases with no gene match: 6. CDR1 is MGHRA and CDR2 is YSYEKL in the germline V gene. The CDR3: CASSQVAGADYEQYV. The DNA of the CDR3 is TGCGCCAGCAGCCAAGTGGCGGGAGCCGACTACGAGCAGTACGTC.